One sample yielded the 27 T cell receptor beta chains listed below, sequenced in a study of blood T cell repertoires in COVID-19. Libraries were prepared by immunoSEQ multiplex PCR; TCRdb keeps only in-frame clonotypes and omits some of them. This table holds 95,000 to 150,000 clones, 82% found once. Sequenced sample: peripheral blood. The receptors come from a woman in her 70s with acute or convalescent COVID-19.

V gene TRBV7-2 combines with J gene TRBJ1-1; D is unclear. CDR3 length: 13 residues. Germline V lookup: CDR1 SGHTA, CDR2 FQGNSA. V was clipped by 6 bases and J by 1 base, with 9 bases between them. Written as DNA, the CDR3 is TGTGCCAGCAGGAATCGACAGAACACTGAAGCTTTCTTT. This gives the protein CASRNRQNTEAFF.

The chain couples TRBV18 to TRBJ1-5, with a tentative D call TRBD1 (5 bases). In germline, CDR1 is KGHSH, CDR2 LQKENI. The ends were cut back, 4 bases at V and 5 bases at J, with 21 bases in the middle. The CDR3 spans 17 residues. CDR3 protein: CASSRTEQEGVDQPQHF. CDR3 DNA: TGTGCCAGCTCACGAACCGAACAGGAAGGGGTCGATCAGCCCCAGCATTTT.

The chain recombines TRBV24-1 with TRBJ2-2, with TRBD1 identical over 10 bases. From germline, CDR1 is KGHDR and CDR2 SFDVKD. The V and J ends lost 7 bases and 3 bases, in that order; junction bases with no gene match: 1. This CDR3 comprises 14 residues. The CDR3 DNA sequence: TGTGCCACCAGGGGACAGGGGTACACCGGGGAGCTGTTTTTT. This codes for CATRGQGYTGELFF.

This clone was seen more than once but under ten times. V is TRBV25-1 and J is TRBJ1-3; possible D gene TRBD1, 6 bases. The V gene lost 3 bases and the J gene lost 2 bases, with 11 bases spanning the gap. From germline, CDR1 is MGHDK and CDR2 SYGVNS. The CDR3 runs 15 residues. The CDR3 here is CASSDPWTAGNTIYF. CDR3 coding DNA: TGTGCCAGCAGTGATCCTTGGACAGCTGGAAACACCATATATTTT.

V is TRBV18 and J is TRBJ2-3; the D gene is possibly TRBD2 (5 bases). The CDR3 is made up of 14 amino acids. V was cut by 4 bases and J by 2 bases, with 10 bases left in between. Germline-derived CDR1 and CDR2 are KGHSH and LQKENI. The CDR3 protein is CASSREGLTDTQYF. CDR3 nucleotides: TGTGCCAGCTCACGGGAAGGACTCACAGATACGCAGTATTTT.

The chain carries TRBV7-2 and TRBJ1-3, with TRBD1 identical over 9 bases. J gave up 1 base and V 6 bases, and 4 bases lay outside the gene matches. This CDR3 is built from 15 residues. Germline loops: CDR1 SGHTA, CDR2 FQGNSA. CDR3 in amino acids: CASSLQGASGNTIYF. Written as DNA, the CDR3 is TGTGCCAGCAGTCTACAGGGGGCGTCTGGAAACACCATATATTTT. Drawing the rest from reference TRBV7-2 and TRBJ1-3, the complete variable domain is GAGVSQSPSNKVTEKGKDVELRCDPISGHTALYWYRQSLGQGLEFLIYFQGNSAPDKSGLPSDRFSAERTGGSVSTLTIQRTQQEDSAVYLCASSLQGASGNTIYFGEGSWLTVV.

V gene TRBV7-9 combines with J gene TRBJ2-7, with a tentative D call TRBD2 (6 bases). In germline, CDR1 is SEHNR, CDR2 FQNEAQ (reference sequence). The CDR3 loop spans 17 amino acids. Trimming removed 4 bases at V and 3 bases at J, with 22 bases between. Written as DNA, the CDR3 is TGTGCCAGCAGCTACCTCCCCCTGTTTAGGGGAGGCTACGAGCAGTACGTC. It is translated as CASSYLPLFRGGYEQYV.

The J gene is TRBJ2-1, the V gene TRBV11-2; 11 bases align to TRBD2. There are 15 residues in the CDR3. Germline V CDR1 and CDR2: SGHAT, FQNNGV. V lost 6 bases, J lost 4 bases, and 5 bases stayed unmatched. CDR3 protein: CASSLTSGGYNEQFF. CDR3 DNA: TGTGCCAGCAGTTTAACTAGCGGGGGATACAATGAGCAGTTCTTC. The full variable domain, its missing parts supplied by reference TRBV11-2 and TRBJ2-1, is EAGVAQSPRYKIIEKRQSVAFWCNPISGHATLYWYQQILGQGPKLLIQFQNNGVVDDSQLPKDRFSAERLKGVDSTLKIQPAKLEDSAVYLCASSLTSGGYNEQFFGPGTRLTVL.

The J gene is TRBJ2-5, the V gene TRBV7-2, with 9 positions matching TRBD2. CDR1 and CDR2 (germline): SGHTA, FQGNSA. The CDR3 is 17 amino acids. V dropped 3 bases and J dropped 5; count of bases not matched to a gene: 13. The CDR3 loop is CASSFQAYRAGGETQYF. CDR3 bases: TGTGCCAGCAGCTTTCAGGCCTACAGGGCGGGGGGGGAGACCCAGTACTTC.

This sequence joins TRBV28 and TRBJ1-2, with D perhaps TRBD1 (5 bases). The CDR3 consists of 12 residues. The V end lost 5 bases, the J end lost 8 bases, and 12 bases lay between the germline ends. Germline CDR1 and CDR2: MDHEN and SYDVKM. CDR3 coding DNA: TGTGCCAGCAGTACCGGGGGAGGGGGCTACACCTTC. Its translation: CASSTGGGGYTF.

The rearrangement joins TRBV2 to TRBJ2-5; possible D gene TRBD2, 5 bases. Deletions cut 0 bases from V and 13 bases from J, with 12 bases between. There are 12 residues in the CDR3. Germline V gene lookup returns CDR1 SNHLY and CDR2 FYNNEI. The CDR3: CASSEAGWEPYF. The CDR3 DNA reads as TGTGCCAGCAGTGAAGCGGGCTGGGAGCCGTACTTC.

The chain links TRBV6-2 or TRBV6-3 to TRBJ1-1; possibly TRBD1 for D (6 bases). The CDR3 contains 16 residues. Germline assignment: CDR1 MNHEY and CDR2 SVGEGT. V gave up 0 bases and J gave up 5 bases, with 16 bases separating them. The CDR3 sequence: CASSYSRGGVRTEAFF. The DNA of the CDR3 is TGTGCCAGCAGTTACTCAAGGGGGGGCGTTAGGACTGAAGCTTTCTTT.

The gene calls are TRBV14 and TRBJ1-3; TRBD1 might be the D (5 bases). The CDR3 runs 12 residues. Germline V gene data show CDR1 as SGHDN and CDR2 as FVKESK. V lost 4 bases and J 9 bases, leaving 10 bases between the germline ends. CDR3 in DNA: TGTGCCAGCAGCCCCCAGGGTCCCACCATATATTTT. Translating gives CASSPQGPTIYF.

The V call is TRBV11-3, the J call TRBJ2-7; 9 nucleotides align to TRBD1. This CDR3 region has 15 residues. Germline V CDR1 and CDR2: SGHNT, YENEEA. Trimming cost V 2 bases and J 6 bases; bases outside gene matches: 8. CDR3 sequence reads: CASSLPGQGSREQYF. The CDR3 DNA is TGTGCCAGCAGCTTACCCGGACAGGGGTCCCGCGAGCAGTACTTC.

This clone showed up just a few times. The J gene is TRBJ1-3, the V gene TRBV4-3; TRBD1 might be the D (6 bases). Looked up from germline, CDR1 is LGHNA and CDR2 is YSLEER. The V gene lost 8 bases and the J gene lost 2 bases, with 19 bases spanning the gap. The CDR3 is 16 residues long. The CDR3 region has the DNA TGCGCCAGCGACCAAGTGACAGGTCCCCCTGGAAACACCATATATTTT. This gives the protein CASDQVTGPPGNTIYF.

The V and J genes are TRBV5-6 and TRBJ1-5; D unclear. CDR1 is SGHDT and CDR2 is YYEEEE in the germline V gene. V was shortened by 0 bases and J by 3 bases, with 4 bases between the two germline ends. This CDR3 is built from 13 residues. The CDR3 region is CASSLGVNQPQHF. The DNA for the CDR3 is TGTGCCAGCAGCTTGGGAGTCAATCAGCCCCAGCATTTT. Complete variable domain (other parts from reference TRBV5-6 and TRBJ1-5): DAGVTQSPTHLIKTRGQQVTLRCSPKSGHDTVSWYQQALGQGPQFIFQYYEEEERQRGNFPDRFSGHQFPNYSSELNVNALLLGDSALYLCASSLGVNQPQHFGDGTRLSIL.

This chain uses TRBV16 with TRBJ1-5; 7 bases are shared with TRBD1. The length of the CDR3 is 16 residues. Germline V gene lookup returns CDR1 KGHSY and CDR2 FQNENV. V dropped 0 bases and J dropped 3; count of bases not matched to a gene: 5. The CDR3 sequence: CASSQSGQPNNQPQHF. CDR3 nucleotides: TGTGCCAGCAGCCAATCGGGACAGCCTAACAATCAGCCCCAGCATTTT.

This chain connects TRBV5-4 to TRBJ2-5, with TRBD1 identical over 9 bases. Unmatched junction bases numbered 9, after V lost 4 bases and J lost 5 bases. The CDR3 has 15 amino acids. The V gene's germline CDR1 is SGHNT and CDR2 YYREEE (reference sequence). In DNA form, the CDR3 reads TGTGCCAGCAGCCCTAGGGACAGGGAGGGGGAGACCCAGTACTTC. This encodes CASSPRDREGETQYF.

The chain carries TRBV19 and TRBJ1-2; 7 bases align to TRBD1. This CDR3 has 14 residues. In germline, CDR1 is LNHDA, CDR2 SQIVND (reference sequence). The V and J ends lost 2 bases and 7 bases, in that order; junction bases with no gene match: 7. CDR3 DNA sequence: TGTGCCAGTAGTATACTACAGGGGTCCTTTGGCTACACCTTC. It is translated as CASSILQGSFGYTF. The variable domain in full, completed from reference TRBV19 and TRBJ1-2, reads DGGITQSPKYLFRKEGQNVTLSCEQNLNHDAMYWYRQDPGQGLRLIYYSQIVNDFQKGDIAEGYSVSREKKESFPLTVTSAQKNPTAFYLCASSILQGSFGYTFGSGTRLTVV.

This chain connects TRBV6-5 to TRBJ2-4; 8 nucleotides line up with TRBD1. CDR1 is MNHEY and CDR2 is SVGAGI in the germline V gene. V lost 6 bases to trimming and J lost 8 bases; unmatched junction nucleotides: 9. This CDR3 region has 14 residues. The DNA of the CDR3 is TGTGCCAGCAGAAGGGTGGACAGGGCACACATTCAGTACTTC. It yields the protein CASRRVDRAHIQYF.

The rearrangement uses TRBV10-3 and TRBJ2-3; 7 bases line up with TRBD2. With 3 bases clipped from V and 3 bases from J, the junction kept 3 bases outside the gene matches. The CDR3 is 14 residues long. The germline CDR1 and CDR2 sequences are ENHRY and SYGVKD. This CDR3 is CAISESGVTDTQYF. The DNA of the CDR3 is TGTGCCATCAGTGAAAGCGGGGTAACAGATACGCAGTATTTT.

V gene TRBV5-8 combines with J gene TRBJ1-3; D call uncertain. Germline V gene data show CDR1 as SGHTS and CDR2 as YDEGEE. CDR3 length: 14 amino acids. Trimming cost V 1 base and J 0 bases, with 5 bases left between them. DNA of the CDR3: TGTGCCAGCAGCTTGACAGTCTCTGGAAACACCATATATTTT. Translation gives CASSLTVSGNTIYF.

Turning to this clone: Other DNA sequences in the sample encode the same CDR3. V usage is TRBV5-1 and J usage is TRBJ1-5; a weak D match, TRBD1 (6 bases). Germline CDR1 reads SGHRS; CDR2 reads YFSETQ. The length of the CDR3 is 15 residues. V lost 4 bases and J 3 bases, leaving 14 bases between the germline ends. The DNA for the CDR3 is TGCGCCAGCAGCCCGGGGGGGGGCGTCAATCAGCCCCAGCATTTT. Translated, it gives CASSPGGGVNQPQHF.

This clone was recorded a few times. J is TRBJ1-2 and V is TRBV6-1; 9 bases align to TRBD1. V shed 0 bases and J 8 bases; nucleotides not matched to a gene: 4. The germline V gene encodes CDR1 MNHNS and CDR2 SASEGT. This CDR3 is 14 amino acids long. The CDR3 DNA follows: TGTGCCAGCAGTGAAGCTGGGACAGGGAACGGCTACACCTTC. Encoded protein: CASSEAGTGNGYTF.

CDR3 amino acids: CASKYLENTGELFF. CDR3 in DNA: TGTGCCAGCAAGTACTTAGAGAACACCGGGGAGCTGTTTTTT. The chain employs TRBV27 and TRBJ2-2; D gene ambiguous. The CDR3 sequence is 14 residues long. Trimming cost V 7 bases and J 1 base, with 10 bases left between them. Germline V gives CDR1 MNHEY, CDR2 SMNVEV (reference sequence).

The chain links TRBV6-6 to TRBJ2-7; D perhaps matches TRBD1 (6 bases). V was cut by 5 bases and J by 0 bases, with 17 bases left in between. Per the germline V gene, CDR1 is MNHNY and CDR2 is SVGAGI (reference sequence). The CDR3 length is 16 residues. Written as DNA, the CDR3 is TGTGCCAGCAGTCGACAGGCAGGGTCATTCTCCTACGAGCAGTACTTC. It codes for CASSRQAGSFSYEQYF.

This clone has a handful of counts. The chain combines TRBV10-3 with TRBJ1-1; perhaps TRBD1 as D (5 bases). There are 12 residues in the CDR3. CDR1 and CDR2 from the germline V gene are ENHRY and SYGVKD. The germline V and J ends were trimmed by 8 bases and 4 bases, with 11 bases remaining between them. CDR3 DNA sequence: TGTGCCATCTGGGGCGGGGGCACTGAAGCTTTCTTT. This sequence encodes CAIWGGGTEAFF.